This T cell receptor (beta chain) was recovered during a study of cytomegalovirus exposure and HLA in healthy donors (dated by TCRdb to about 2017). A note on the overall study: According to an earlier analysis of a few hundred of the donors, about 170 million T cells yielded roughly 100 million unique TCR beta sequences and approximately 280 Gb of sequence data. Of the roughly 400 genotyped donors, over 70% fell in the genetic ancestry cluster associated with self-reported Caucasian donors. The study aimed to test whether signatures of past pathogen exposure could be identified by cataloging public T cell receptors. Every discovery cohort repertoire had been produced on one sequencing platform. Both class I and class II loci were covered by HLA typing, at four-digit resolution. Donor age, sex, ethnicity and CMV serostatus were compiled together with the repertoire data. A separate validation cohort of roughly 130 different subjects was used in addition to the roughly 700-subject first cohort. Several DR-DQ haplotypes were handled as single units for association and clustering because linkage in the cohort was strong. To predict cytomegalovirus infection status, the study combined high-throughput TCR immunosequencing, statistical association of individual TCRs with disease status, and machine learning. To study patterns of TCR occurrence, a later analysis re-analyzed previously published TCR beta repertoires from 650 to 750 donors and added high-resolution HLA genotyping. To decide whether each TCR beta V gene segment behaved as functional or pseudogenic, an earlier analysis of fewer than 750 of the donors relied on high-throughput TCR beta sequencing. The number of typed donors differed by locus: about 620-640 for A, B, C, DRB1 and DQB1; 500 to 550 for DQA1; 606 for DPA1; and roughly 450 for DPB1. Genome-wide SNP genotypes for about 65% of the 666 donors were used in a later genetic analysis, which treated that subset as a discovery cohort. About 310 gigabases of sequencing data and approximately 93 million unique TCR sequences were included in an early release covering roughly 600 HLA-typed donors. On average, about 200,000 unique TCR beta nucleotide sequences were sequenced per donor among 350 to 400 genotyped donors of the cohort, with 15% to 20% of those sequences being non-productive. Rather than drawing on any new phenotypic data, the later analysis identified candidate immune exposures from TCR beta sequences and the way those sequences occurred across donors. Using immunosequencing, the study profiled T cell repertoires from 666 subjects and related those repertoires to cytomegalovirus serostatus.

The paper's findings and limits, for the study overall: According to a later analysis, TCR association rates differed among HLA loci, with DRB1 alleles showing the most associated TCRs and HLA-C alleles showing the fewest. Because counts were too low, 15 to 20 rarely observed V segments, including chromosome 9 orphons, were excluded from the earlier analysis of fewer than 650 of the donors. A further reported finding was that TCR beta sequences accurately predicted the HLA-A and HLA-B alleles for most subjects in the first cohort. A later analysis reported that several top co-occurrence clusters appeared linked to parvovirus B19, influenza, CMV and Epstein-Barr virus. Correlated functional status among segregating V segments might be attributable to linkage disequilibrium, but an unknown experimental factor could not be ruled out. A later analysis found that HLA-associated TCR beta chains were more clonally expanded and had lower generation probabilities than equally common non-associated chains. Broadly in line with IMGT annotations, most TCR beta V segments showed up in productive rearrangements about 90% or about 30% of the time in an earlier analysis of approximately 600 of the donors. Because some donors lacked HLA typing at each locus, the association tests relied only on the typed subset. Most TCR sequences were seen in very few donors, while some public TCRs were found in many individuals. A cluster of highly shared sequence variants was judged likely to represent a technical artifact of the sequencing pipeline. Immune exposure information for the cohort was limited to CMV serostatus. In the study, about 150 TCR beta chains were listed as associated with cytomegalovirus. According to a later analysis, most CMV-associated TCR beta chains appeared to be HLA-restricted, and the HLA associations seemed to be driven largely by CMV exposure. The 87-base-pair reads could not distinguish some IMGT-functional V segments, including TRBV6-2 and TRBV6-3, so those segments were excluded. When HLA alleles, especially DR and DQ, strongly co-occurred, attributing TCR associations to individual alleles was difficult. Only TCR beta chains were sequenced in this cohort, and the absence of alpha or paired-chain data limited detectable features. It was suggested by the authors that the approach could potentially be generalized to other disease states and immunological phenotypes. Specific HLA alleles were associated with 18,000 or so TCR beta sequences at a false discovery rate of 0.05 in a later analysis. In a later genetic analysis, fewer N-insertions in productive TCRs were reported among donors in an Asian-associated ancestry cluster than the approximately 670-donor mean. In a later genetic analysis, a missense DCLRE1C variant was associated with V-gene and J-gene trimming of TCR beta chains, and the association was replicated in an independent cohort. Presence/absence analyses assumed roughly uniform sequencing depth across donors, an assumption that may not hold. In both the original and validation cohorts, the classifier was reported to diagnose cytomegalovirus status with high specificity and sensitivity. In vitro tests confirmed that three of the cytomegalovirus-associated TCR beta chains recognize cytomegalovirus antigens.

The cohort consisted of 600 to 700 healthy bone marrow donors. At the time of sampling, all cohort members were nominally healthy, though unrecorded immune exposures were likely present. The donor was CMV seropositive and belonged to the group of about 290 seropositive cohort members. Each donor provided a peripheral blood sample, and peripheral blood mononuclear cells were used for TCR beta sequencing. Genomic DNA extraction from the blood cell samples was performed with the Qiagen DNeasy Blood Extraction Kit. Library method: the immunoSEQ multiplex PCR assay. For the multiplex PCR, a mixture combining 60 forward primers for TCR Vbeta segments and 13 reverse primers for TCR Jbeta segments was used. The CDR3 region of rearranged TCR beta genes was amplified from genomic DNA with a multiplex PCR assay. On the Illumina HiSeq System, the amplified TCR beta libraries were sequenced as 87-base-pair reads. The source study handled its data this way. A later analysis tallied 75 million to 95 million unique TCR beta chains across the 550 to 850 repertoires, and about 12 million of those chains were shared by two or more donors. To remove PCR and sequencing errors, raw reads were error-corrected and collapsed into unique sequences using a nearest-neighbor algorithm that merged closely related sequences. CDR3 sequences were aligned to IMGT reference sequences to assign V, D and J gene segments. For a sequence to be retained, at least a six-nucleotide match to both a V gene segment and a J gene segment was required. A rearrangement was called productive if the CDR3 had no stop codons and remained in frame with V and J, and every other rearrangement was called non-productive. Following IMGT convention, CDR3 was defined as the stretch from the second conserved V-encoded cysteine to the conserved J-encoded phenylalanine. The earlier analysis of fewer than 750 of the donors excluded sequences that lacked an unambiguous match to a single V gene segment. An earlier analysis of several hundred of the donors classified V segments as functional when productive rearrangements were above 56.7% and as segregating when the standard deviation between donors was above 5%. A statistical classification framework was built for diagnosing cytomegalovirus status from the catalog of TCR beta chain sequences. A later analysis assigned V and J genes by comparing TCR nucleotide sequences with IMGT/GENE-DB human TR gene sequences. In a later analysis, CDR3 sequences and most-parsimonious VDJ recombination scenarios were assigned using the TCRdist pipeline. In a later analysis, every TCR beta chain was defined by the combination of its CDR3 amino acid sequence and its V-gene family, and reads without a unique V-gene family were dropped. In a later analysis, 450 to 600 highly shared, low-generation-probability nucleotide sequences were removed to address suspected cross-contamination and a sequencing artifact. A later analysis calculated a clonal expansion index for each public chain from normalized within-repertoire ranks of inferred template counts. In a later analysis, generation probabilities were computed with a VDJ recombination model fitted to out-of-frame rearrangements, and the resulting probabilities were checked against IGoR. A later analysis scored TCR-TCR, TCR-HLA and TCR-CMV co-occurrence with hypergeometric tests, applying a repertoire-size bias correction to TCR pairs. False discovery rates were estimated in a later analysis by permuting HLA or CMV assignments 20 times. In a later analysis, co-occurring TCRs were grouped using DBSCAN, and TCRdist sequence similarity was added for clustering within HLA-allele-positive subsets. For co-occurrence clustering, repertoires with fewer than 30,000 or more than 120,000 public chains were excluded, along with about five repertoires with anomalous nucleotide sharing. This immuneACCESS table, as held by TCRdb, lists in-frame sequences with V and J called but not all clones. Of the missing ones, under half trace to an unresolved V gene in checked studies; the others have no known cause. The D gene and trimming were derived from the DNA, and the V and J assignments and clone size from that table. A total of about 89,000 clones appear in this sample, around 83% of them only once. Clones ranked in the top ten supply roughly 3.8% of the sample.

A remark on this clone: What antigen it recognizes has not been identified. Base qualities were left out, and no much larger clone turns up one base away.

Inclusive of the bounding cysteine and phenylalanine, the CDR3 is 14 residues long. Kept here is only the CDR3 DNA, which spans 42 bases and is read in frame from base 1. The CDR1 and CDR2 encoded by the germline V gene are MGHDK and SYGVNS. V is pruned by 6 bases and J by 1 base, leaving 2 bases of the junction without a gene match. The sequence derives from a female donor in good health and CMV-seropositive. The material sequenced was PBMCs. The rearranged chain carries TRBV25-1 and TRBJ2-3; 9 middle bases align to TRBD1. The CDR3 protein is CASRRTGGTDTQYF. The base sequence is TGTGCCAGCAGAAGGACAGGGGGCACAGATACGCAGTATTTT.